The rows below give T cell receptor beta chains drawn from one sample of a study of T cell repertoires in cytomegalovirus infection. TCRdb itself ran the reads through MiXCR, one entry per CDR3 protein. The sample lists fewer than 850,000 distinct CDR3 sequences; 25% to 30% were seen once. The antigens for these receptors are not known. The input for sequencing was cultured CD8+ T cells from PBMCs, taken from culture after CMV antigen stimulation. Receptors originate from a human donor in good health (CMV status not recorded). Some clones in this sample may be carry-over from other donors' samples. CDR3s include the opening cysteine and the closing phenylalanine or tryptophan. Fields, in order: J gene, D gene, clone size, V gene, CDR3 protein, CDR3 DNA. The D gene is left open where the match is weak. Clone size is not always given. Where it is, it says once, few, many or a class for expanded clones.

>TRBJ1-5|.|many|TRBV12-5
CASGLVQADPLPQHF
TGTGCTAGTGGTTTGGTACAGGCAGATCCCTTACCCCAGCATTTT
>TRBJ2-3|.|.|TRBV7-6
CASSFPVRSGTDTQYF
TGTGCCAGCAGCTTCCCCGTGAGAAGCGGCACAGATACGCAGTATTTT
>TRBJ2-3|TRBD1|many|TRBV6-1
CASSGAGGVPDTQYF
TGTGCCAGCAGTGGGGCAGGGGGCGTCCCAGATACGCAGTATTTT
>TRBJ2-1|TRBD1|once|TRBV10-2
CASMRTGTEQFF
TGCGCCAGCATGCGGACAGGGACTGAGCAGTTCTTC
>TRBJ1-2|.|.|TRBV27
CASSSQGWPTNYGYTF
TGTGCCAGCAGTTCACAAGGGTGGCCCACTAACTATGGCTACACCTTC
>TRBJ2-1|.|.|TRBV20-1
CSAREAGRRSSYNEQFF
TGCAGTGCTAGAGAGGCAGGGCGTCGCAGCTCCTACAATGAGCAGTTCTTC
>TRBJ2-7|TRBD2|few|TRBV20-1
CSARDNGLAEYEQYF
TGCAGTGCTAGAGATAATGGACTAGCGGAATACGAGCAGTACTTC
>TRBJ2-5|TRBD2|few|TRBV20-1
CSLRGGAGETQYF
TGCAGTCTTCGCGGGGGGGCGGGGGAGACCCAGTACTTC
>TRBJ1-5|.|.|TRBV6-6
CASSSIETGPQPQHF
TGTGCCAGCAGTTCGATTGAAACAGGGCCCCAGCCCCAGCATTTT
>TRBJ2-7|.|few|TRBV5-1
CASRLGGQGRWEQYF
TGCGCCAGCAGACTTGGGGGCCAGGGGCGTTGGGAGCAGTACTTC
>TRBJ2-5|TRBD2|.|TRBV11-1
CASSSSGLALQETQYF
TGTGCCAGCAGCTCCTCGGGACTAGCGTTACAAGAGACCCAGTACTTC
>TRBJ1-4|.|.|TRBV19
CASRRLMSGSDEKLFF
TGTGCCAGCAGGAGGCTAATGAGCGGTTCGGATGAAAAACTGTTTTTT
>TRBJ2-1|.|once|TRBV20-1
CRAPEAAGDEQFF
TGCAGGGCTCCGGAAGCGGCGGGTGATGAGCAGTTCTTC
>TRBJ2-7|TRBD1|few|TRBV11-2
CASTRQGEQYF
TGTGCCAGCACCAGACAGGGCGAGCAGTACTTC
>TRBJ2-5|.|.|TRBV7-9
CASSHNGGQETQYF
TGTGCCAGCAGCCACAATGGGGGGCAAGAGACCCAGTACTTC
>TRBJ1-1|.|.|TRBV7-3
CASSSTPLTRTEAFF
TGTGCCAGCAGCTCAACACCCCTAACCCGCACTGAAGCTTTCTTT
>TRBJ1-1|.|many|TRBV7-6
CASFLAGMNTEAFF
TGTGCCAGCTTCCTAGCGGGGATGAACACTGAAGCTTTCTTT
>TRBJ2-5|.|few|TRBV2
CASDPRAYQETQYF
TGTGCCAGCGACCCCAGGGCTTACCAAGAGACCCAGTACTTC
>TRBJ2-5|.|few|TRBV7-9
CASSPNRPPGQETQYF
TGTGCCAGCAGCCCGAACCGGCCTCCTGGCCAAGAGACCCAGTACTTC
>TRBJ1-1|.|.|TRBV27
CASSWQGGNTEAFF
TGTGCCAGCAGCTGGCAAGGCGGGAACACTGAAGCTTTCTTT
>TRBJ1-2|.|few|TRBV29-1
CSVEDRGPTNYGYTF
TGCAGCGTTGAAGATCGAGGCCCAACCAACTATGGCTACACCTTC
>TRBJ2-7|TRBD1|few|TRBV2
CASTGTGPFEQYF
TGTGCCAGCACCGGGACAGGGCCCTTCGAGCAGTACTTC
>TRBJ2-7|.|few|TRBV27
CASSLSARYYEQYF
TGTGCCAGCAGTTTATCGGCCAGATACTACGAGCAGTACTTC
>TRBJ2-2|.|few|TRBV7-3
CASSLKGPRGPGELFF
TGTGCCAGCAGCTTAAAAGGACCCCGGGGGCCCGGGGAGCTGTTTTTT
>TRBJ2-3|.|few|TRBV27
CASSLYTTSTDTQYF
TGTGCCAGCAGCCTATACACTACTAGCACAGATACGCAGTATTTT
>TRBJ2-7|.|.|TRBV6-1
CASIVQGSYEQYF
TGTGCCAGCATTGTCCAGGGCTCCTACGAGCAGTACTTC
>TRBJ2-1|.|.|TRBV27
CASSFGKPYNEQFF
TGTGCCAGCAGTTTCGGCAAGCCCTACAATGAGCAGTTCTTC
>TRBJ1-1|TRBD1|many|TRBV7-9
CASSLGGTVSF
TGTGCCAGCAGCTTAGGTGGGACAGTTTCCTTT
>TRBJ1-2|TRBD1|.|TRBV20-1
CSAKARDRAYGYAF
TGCAGTGCAAAGGCCCGGGACAGGGCCTATGGCTACGCCTTC
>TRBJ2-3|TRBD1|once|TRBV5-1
CASSLVVGTGSTDTQYF
TGCGCCAGCAGCTTGGTTGTCGGGACAGGGAGCACAGATACGCAGTATTTT
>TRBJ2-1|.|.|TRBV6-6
CAGALESKEQFF
TGTGCCGGGGCACTAGAGTCCAAGGAGCAGTTCTTC
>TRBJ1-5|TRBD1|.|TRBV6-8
CASSYFQGAYSNQPQHF
TGTGCCAGCAGTTACTTCCAGGGGGCCTATAGCAATCAGCCCCAGCATTTT
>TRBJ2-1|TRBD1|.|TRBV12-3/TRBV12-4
CASSAAGQGADEQFF
TGTGCCAGCAGTGCCGCGGGACAGGGGGCTGATGAGCAGTTCTTC